A single sample gave rise to the 11 T cell receptor beta chains below, sequenced in a study of tissue T cells after allogeneic stem cell transplantation (dated by TCRdb to between 2022 and 2023). Library generation was performed with the immunoSEQ multiplex PCR assay. TCRdb re-hosts the immuneACCESS table, in-frame sequences only. Its copies lack some clones; in the studies checked, an unresolved V gene accounts for under half of them, and the cause for the rest is not known. Across this sample there are 2,200 or so clones, with over 35% seen only once. Clones ranked in the top ten supply about 24% of the sample. The time point tag for this specimen amounts to: mouse harvest day 14 after allogeneic transplant. Each mouse graft, delivered by tail vein injection, combined 10^6 splenic CD5+ T cells with 10^7 T-cell-depleted bone marrow cells. Source material: gut tissue. These receptors were collected from a female BALB/c mouse given C57BL/6 T cells with graft-versus-host disease after an allogeneic hematopoietic cell transplant.

With regard to this clone: The germline and genes are mouse ones. The CDR3 end lies 1 residue beyond the end of the read and is filled in from the germline J gene. The chain couples TRBV3 to TRBJ2-7, with D possibly being TRBD1 (5 bases). Looked up from germline, CDR1 is SNHLY and CDR2 is FYNGKV (reference sequence). This CDR3 has 14 residues. The V end lost 5 bases, the J end lost 0 bases, and 11 bases lay between the germline ends. The CDR3 sequence: CASSPDTSSYEQYF. The sequenced part of the CDR3 DNA is TGTGCCAGCAGCCCGGACACCAGCTCCTATGAACAGTAC.

This clone was counted between two and nine times. The gene names here belong to mouse. The sequence runs out 1 residue before the end of the CDR3; the remainder is reconstructed from the germline J gene. The rearrangement joins TRBV23 to TRBJ1-2; the table assigns TRBD1, which was not confirmed against the DNA. The germline CDR1 and CDR2 sequences are KGHTA and FQNQQP. CDR3 length: 13 amino acids. The CDR3 sequence is CSSSQNKNSDYTF. The CDR3 DNA, read in part, is TGCTCCAGCAGTCAAAACAAAAACTCCGACTACACC.

Notes on this clone: Gene and germline names: mouse. With the read ending 1 residue before the CDR3 end, the germline J gene is used to fill in that end. The V and J genes are TRBV31 and TRBJ2-7, with D possibly called TRBD1 or TRBD2 (6 bases each). Trimming pared 1 base from V and 2 bases from J, leaving 12 bases between. Germline lookup yields CDR1 GKSSPN and CDR2 SITVG. The CDR3 runs 14 residues. Partial CDR3 DNA: TGTGCCTGGAGTCCCCGGCGGGGGCCCTATGAACAGTAC. It encodes CAWSPRRGPYEQY. The entire CDR3 is CAWSPRRGPYEQYF.

Concerning this clone: The listed genes are named as in mouse. The read terminates 1 residue ahead of where the CDR3 ends, so the germline J gene completes it. J is TRBJ2-1 and V is TRBV2, with TRBD1 matching 8 bases. This CDR3 contains 15 residues. Per the germline V gene, CDR1 is LGHNA and CDR2 is YSYQKL. The junction had 2 bases not matched to a gene; V was cut back by 0 bases and J by 4 bases. CDR3 region: CASSQDQGAYAEQFF. Incomplete CDR3 DNA: TGTGCCAGCAGCCAAGATCAGGGGGCTTATGCTGAGCAGTTC.

This clone was seen more than once but under ten times. Mouse gene names and germline throughout. Read sequence stops 1 residue before the CDR3 end, and the germline J gene provides the missing end. The chain recombines TRBV26 with TRBJ2-2, with D hard to call. This CDR3 has 14 residues. Germline V lookup: CDR1 KGHPV, CDR2 FQNQEV (reference sequence). V was trimmed by 0 bases and J by 2 bases, leaving 4 bases between them. CDR3 loop: CASSLSINTGQLYF. The covered CDR3 bases are TGTGCCAGCAGTCTGTCCATTAACACCGGGCAGCTCTAC.

Note on this clone: Gene names and germline refer to mouse. The read ends 1 residue shy of where the CDR3 ends; the end is completed using the germline J gene. This chain connects TRBV3 to TRBJ2-5, with 12 bases aligning to TRBD2. The length of the CDR3 is 16 residues. Germline loops: CDR1 SNHLY, CDR2 FYNGKV (reference sequence). The ends lost 1 base at V and 7 bases at J; junction bases unmatched: 6. Partial CDR3 DNA: TGTGCCAGCAGCTTAGAAGACTGGGGGGGCGCGAACACCCAGTAC. This translates into CASSLEDWGGANTQY. The full CDR3 reads CASSLEDWGGANTQYF.

This clone was detected a few times. All gene names here are mouse names. Read coverage stops 1 residue before the CDR3 terminus; the germline J gene supplies the remainder. The chain employs TRBV12-2 and TRBJ1-4; 10 bases agree with TRBD1. The trim removed 2 bases at V and 1 base at J, leaving 3 bases unmatched. CDR3 length: 16 residues. The germline V gene encodes CDR1 SGHLS and CDR2 HYDKME. This CDR3 reads CASSPDRGPSNERLFF. The sequenced CDR3 bases are TGTGCCAGCTCTCCTGACAGGGGGCCTTCCAACGAAAGATTATTT.

A remark on this clone: Gene and germline names: mouse. With the read ending 1 residue before the CDR3 end, the germline J gene is used to fill in that end. The chain joins TRBV5 to TRBJ1-4; maybe TRBD1 (6 bases). Trimming took off 1 base at V and 7 bases at J, with 13 bases between the two ends. The CDR3 contains 15 residues. Germline values: CDR1 LGHNA, CDR2 YNLKQL (reference sequence). This CDR3 is CASSQVQGRGERLFF. The DNA read from the CDR3 is TGTGCCAGCAGCCAAGTCCAGGGGAGAGGCGAAAGATTATTT.

There are a few counts of this clone. Gene names are mouse gene names. From the germline J gene comes the end of the CDR3, since the read stops 1 residue before it. J is TRBJ2-4 and V is TRBV26; the D is unclear. V lost 1 base and J lost 2, with 7 bases in between. Looked up from germline, CDR1 is KGHPV and CDR2 is FQNQEV (reference sequence). This CDR3 comprises 14 residues. CDR3: CASSLLGIQNTLYF. The CDR3 bases that were read are TGTGCCAGCAGTCTGTTGGGAATTCAAAACACCTTGTAC.

As for this clone: Each gene name is a mouse one. Sequencing ends 1 residue short of the CDR3 end; the germline J gene provides the rest. The chain joins TRBV26 to TRBJ1-6; D gene uncertain. TRBJ1-6 is an ORF for which the function is uncertain. Germline V lookup: CDR1 KGHPV, CDR2 FQNQEV (reference sequence). Trimming cost V 2 bases and J 0 bases, with 5 bases left between them. This CDR3 is built from 15 residues. Partial CDR3 DNA: TGTGCCAGCAGTCTGACAGATTCCTATAATTCGCCCCTCTAC. This codes for CASSLTDSYNSPLY. The complete CDR3 protein is CASSLTDSYNSPLYF.

About this clone: Gene names and germline refer to mouse. The CDR3 goes on 1 residue after the read ends, and that part is filled in from the germline J gene. J is TRBJ1-4 and V is TRBV12-2; D perhaps matches TRBD1 (5 bases). Germline values: CDR1 SGHLS, CDR2 HYDKME. CDR3 length: 14 amino acids. Trimming cost V 6 bases and J 0 bases, with 10 bases left between them. The DNA read from the CDR3 is TGTGCCAGCGGGGGGGAAATTTCCAACGAAAGATTATTT. Translated: CASGGEISNERLF. The complete CDR3 sequence is CASGGEISNERLFF.